The 10 T cell receptor beta chains in this list originate from one sample, sequenced in a study of CD8 T cells in ankylosing spondylitis. Study findings and constraints: A TCR beta motif of about eight highly homologous variants appeared characteristic of ankylosing spondylitis blood.

One entry per CDR3 protein, called by TCRdb with MiXCR from the 5' RACE reads. The data contain more than 500,000 distinct CDR3 sequences, less than 6% of them singletons. These receptors' targets are unknown. The sequenced sample was blood, either unsorted or a sorted T cell fraction (not recorded which). Every receptor here comes from a male donor with ankylosing spondylitis.

This clonotype was detected many times. This chain links TRBV4-3 with TRBJ2-3, with no clear D. This CDR3 comprises 13 residues. Germline lookup yields CDR1 LGHNA and CDR2 YSLEER. Trimming stripped 0 bases from V and 4 bases from J, with 5 bases between. Written as DNA, the CDR3 is TGCGCCAGCAGCCAAGATAAACCAGATACGCAGTATTTT. Protein sequence: CASSQDKPDTQYF.

This clonotype was counted at least ten times. This sequence joins TRBV7-8 and TRBJ1-4; D unclear. V dropped 5 bases and J dropped 0 bases, with 16 bases sitting between them. Germline values: CDR1 SGHVS, CDR2 FQNEAQ. The CDR3 covers 17 residues. The CDR3 DNA reads as TGTGCCAGCAGCCCGACCCGATTAGGAGCAACTAATGAAAAACTGTTTTTT. Protein sequence: CASSPTRLGATNEKLFF. The full variable domain, its missing parts supplied by reference TRBV7-8 and TRBJ1-4, is GAGVSQSPRYKVAKRGQDVALRCDPISGHVSLFWYQQALGQGPEFLTYFQNEAQLDKSGLPSDRFFAERPEGSVSTLKIQRTQQEDSAVYLCASSPTRLGATNEKLFFGSGTQLSVL.

The sample holds many counts of this clonotype. This chain connects TRBV6-5 to TRBJ2-7, with no clear D. Trimming left V 2 bases short and J 2 bases short, with 10 bases between. Germline V CDR1 and CDR2: MNHEY, SVGAGI. The CDR3 totals 14 residues. CDR3 in DNA: TGTGCCAGCAGTTACGAGGCGAGGCCCTACGAGCAGTACTTC. This codes for CASSYEARPYEQYF.

The sample holds many counts of this clonotype. This chain links TRBV20-1 with TRBJ2-3; D perhaps matches TRBD2 (5 bases). This CDR3 has 16 amino acids. The germline V gene encodes CDR1 DFQATT and CDR2 SNEGSKA (reference sequence). Trimming pared 3 bases from V and 0 bases from J, leaving 16 bases between. The CDR3 spells CSARSLGATSTDTQYF. The DNA of the CDR3 is TGCAGTGCTAGGAGCTTGGGAGCGACTAGCACAGATACGCAGTATTTT.

This clonotype came up many times. The rearrangement joins TRBV5-6 to TRBJ1-6, with 8 bases identical to TRBD1. With V trimmed by 4 bases and J by 10 bases, 10 bases remained unmatched. The CDR3 covers 15 residues. Germline V gene sequence: CDR1 SGHDT, CDR2 YYEEEE. The CDR3 nucleotides read TGTGCCAGCAGCAACGGACAGGGACTGGGCTCACCCCTCCACTTT. This encodes CASSNGQGLGSPLHF.

This clonotype was found many times. The chain joins TRBV29-1 to TRBJ2-7, with D perhaps TRBD2 (7 bases). Germline CDR1 and CDR2: SQVTM and ANQGSEA. Trimming took off 8 bases at V and 4 bases at J, with 18 bases between the two ends. The CDR3 is 13 residues long. This CDR3 reads CSTLGGAAYEQYF. CDR3 coding DNA: TGCAGCACCCTGGGGGGGGCCGCATACGAGCAGTACTTC.

This clonotype showed up many times. This chain joins TRBV6-2 or TRBV6-3 and TRBJ2-4; 7 bases align to TRBD1. Looked up from germline, CDR1 is MNHEY and CDR2 is SVGEGT. The CDR3 sequence is 16 residues long. The V segment lost 5 bases and the J segment 5 bases; nucleotides outside the gene matches: 12. CDR3: CASSPMMSGTENIQYF. CDR3 in DNA: TGTGCCAGCAGTCCCATGATGTCCGGGACAGAAAACATTCAGTACTTC.

A few counts support this clonotype. The genes are TRBV25-1 and TRBJ2-5, with D tentatively TRBD1 or TRBD2 (6 bases each). The CDR3 covers 14 residues. Trimming removed 4 bases at V and 9 bases at J, with 18 bases between. The germline CDR1 and CDR2 sequences are MGHDK and SYGVNS. The chain's CDR3 is CASSGTPSAGAQYF. The CDR3, as DNA: TGTGCCAGCAGTGGGACCCCTAGCGCAGGGGCCCAGTACTTC.

This chain connects TRBV20-1 to TRBJ2-7; 8 positions agree with TRBD1. V lost 5 bases, J lost 3 bases, and 9 bases stayed unmatched. Germline V gene lookup returns CDR1 DFQATT and CDR2 SNEGSKA (reference sequence). The CDR3 loop spans 14 amino acids. CDR3 in DNA: TGCAGTGCTTTCGAGACAGGGGCTCACTACGAGCAGTACTTC. Protein sequence: CSAFETGAHYEQYF.

In this sample, this clonotype turned up many times. The J gene is TRBJ1-1, the V gene TRBV6-2 or TRBV6-3, with unresolved D. Deletions cut 9 bases from V and 4 bases from J, with 12 bases between. This CDR3 has 12 amino acids. Germline lookup yields CDR1 MNHEY and CDR2 SVGEGT. The CDR3 loop is CASGSGVTEAFF. CDR3 bases: TGTGCCAGTGGAAGTGGGGTCACTGAAGCTTTCTTT.